The sequence of this T cell receptor beta chain was determined in a study of blood T cell repertoires in COVID-19. V was trimmed by 7 bases and J by 5 bases, leaving 12 bases between them. Germline CDR1 SGHNT, CDR2 YENEEA. This CDR3 has 13 residues. Clones were read by immunoSEQ multiplex PCR, and TCRdb kept only the in-frame ones, dropping some. This sample carries fewer than 300,000 clones, approximately 78% of them seen once, and the ten largest clones take 5%. Sequencing was carried out using PBMCs or T cells enriched from blood (not recorded which). This TCR derives from a man aged 40-49 years who had been exposed to COVID-19. This chain links TRBV11-3 with TRBJ2-1; possibly TRBD1 for D (5 bases). The CDR3 is CASTAPGNNEQFF. DNA for the CDR3: TGTGCCAGCACAGCCCCAGGGAACAATGAGCAGTTCTTC.